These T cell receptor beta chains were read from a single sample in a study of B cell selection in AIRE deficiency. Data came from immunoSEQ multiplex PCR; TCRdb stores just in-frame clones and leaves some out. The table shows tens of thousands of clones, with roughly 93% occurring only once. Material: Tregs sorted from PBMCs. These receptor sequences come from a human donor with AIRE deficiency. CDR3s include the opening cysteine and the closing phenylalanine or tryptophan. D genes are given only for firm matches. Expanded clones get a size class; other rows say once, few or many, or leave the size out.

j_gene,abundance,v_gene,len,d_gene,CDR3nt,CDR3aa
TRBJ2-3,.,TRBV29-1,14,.,TGCAGCGCTGGGAGCCTAAGGGACGGAAATACGCAGTATTTT,CSAGSLRDGNTQYF
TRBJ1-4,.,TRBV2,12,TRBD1,TGTGCCAGCAGGACAGGGGGCGAAAAACTGTTTTTT,CASRTGGEKLFF
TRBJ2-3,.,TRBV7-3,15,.,TGTGCCAGCAGCTTAGGAGGGGATAGCACAGATACGCAGTATTTT,CASSLGGDSTDTQYF
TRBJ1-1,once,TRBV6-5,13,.,TGTGCCAGATTTGGACGGTTGAACACTGAAGCTTTCTTT,CARFGRLNTEAFF
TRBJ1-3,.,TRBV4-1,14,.,TGCGCCAGCAGCCAAGCCCTCTCTGGAAACACCATATATTTT,CASSQALSGNTIYF
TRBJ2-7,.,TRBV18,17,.,TGTGCCAGCTCACGGAACCGTAATTCGGCAGGGCGGATCGAGCAGTACTTC,CASSRNRNSAGRIEQYF
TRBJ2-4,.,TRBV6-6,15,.,TGTGCCAGCGGGTCTGGTACGGAGAGTAAAAACATTCAGTACTTC,CASGSGTESKNIQYF
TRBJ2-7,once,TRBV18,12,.,TGTGCCAGCTCACCCGGGGGAGCCGAGCAGTACTTC,CASSPGGAEQYF
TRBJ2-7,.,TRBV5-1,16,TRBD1,TGCGCCAGCAGCTTGGAGGTCTGGACAGGGGCGCTTGGGCAGTACTTC,CASSLEVWTGALGQYF
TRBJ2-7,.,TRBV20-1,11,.,TGCAGTGCTACGGACAACTACGAGCAGTACTTC,CSATDNYEQYF
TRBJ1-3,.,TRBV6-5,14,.,TGTGCCAGCAGTTACGCTGACGCGGGAAACACCATATATTTT,CASSYADAGNTIYF
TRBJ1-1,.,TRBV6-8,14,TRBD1,TGTGCCAGCAGCTTCAGGGGGCCGCACACTGAAGCTTTCTTT,CASSFRGPHTEAFF
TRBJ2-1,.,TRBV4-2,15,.,TGTGCCAGCAGCCCCTGGGGGGATGCCTACAATGAGCAGTTCTTC,CASSPWGDAYNEQFF
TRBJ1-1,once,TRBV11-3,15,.,TGTGCCAGCAGCCCCCGTCCAGGGTCGAACACTGAAGCTTTCTTT,CASSPRPGSNTEAFF
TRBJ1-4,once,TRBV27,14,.,TGTGCCAGCTATGGTTTGGGAGGGGCGGGAAAACTGTTTTTT,CASYGLGGAGKLFF
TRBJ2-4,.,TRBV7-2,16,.,TGTGCCAGCAGCCCCCCCGGGAGCTGGGCCAAAAACATTCAGTACTTC,CASSPPGSWAKNIQYF
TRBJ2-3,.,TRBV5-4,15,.,TGTGCCAGCAGCTTGGAGGTTCGGGGCACAGATACGCAGTATTTT,CASSLEVRGTDTQYF
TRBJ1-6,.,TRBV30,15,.,TGTGCCTGCTCTGGGGGAGCAGCTATCAATTCACCCCTCCACTTT,CACSGGAAINSPLHF
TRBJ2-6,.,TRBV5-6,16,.,TGTGCCAGCAGCTGGACTGGGATGACTGGGGCCAACGTCCTGACTTTC,CASSWTGMTGANVLTF
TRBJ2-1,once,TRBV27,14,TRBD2,TGTGCCAGCAGGCCAGCGGGATCATTCAATGAGCAGTTCTTC,CASRPAGSFNEQFF
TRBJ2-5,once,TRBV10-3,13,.,TGTGCCATCAGTGGGACCTCCCAAGAGACCCAGTACTTC,CAISGTSQETQYF
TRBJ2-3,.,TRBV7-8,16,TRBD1,TGTGCCAGCAGCTTCGCCGGGACAGGGGGCACAGATACGCAGTATTTT,CASSFAGTGGTDTQYF
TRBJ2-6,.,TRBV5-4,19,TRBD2,TGTGCCAGCAGCCCCCAAACGACTAGCGGCAGCTCTGGGGCCAACGTCCTGACTTTC,CASSPQTTSGSSGANVLTF
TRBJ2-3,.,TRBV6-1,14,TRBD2,TGTGCCAGCAGTGATGCCCTTAGCGGGGGAACGCAGTATTTT,CASSDALSGGTQYF
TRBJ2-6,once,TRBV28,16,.,TGTGCCATTCGTGACAGGACCGACTCTGGGGCCAACGTCCTGACTTTC,CAIRDRTDSGANVLTF
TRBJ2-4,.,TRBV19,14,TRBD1,TGTGCCAGTCCTGCGGACAGGGGTAAAAACATTCAGTACTTC,CASPADRGKNIQYF
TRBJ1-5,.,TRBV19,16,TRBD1,TGTGCCAGTAGCCTGGGACAGGGGGTTCGCAATCAGCCCCAGCATTTT,CASSLGQGVRNQPQHF
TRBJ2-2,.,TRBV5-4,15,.,TGTGCCAGCAGCCCAGGAAGACCGAACACCGGGGAGCTGTTTTTT,CASSPGRPNTGELFF
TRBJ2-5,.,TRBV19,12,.,TGTGCCAGTAACGTGGGAGCAGAGACCCAGTACTTC,CASNVGAETQYF
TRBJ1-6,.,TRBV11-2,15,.,TGTGCCAGCAGCTTAGGGGGGCAGCAGAATTCACCCCTCCACTTT,CASSLGGQQNSPLHF
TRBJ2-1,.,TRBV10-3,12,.,TGTGCCATCAGCGCTTCTTGGAATGAGCAGTTCTTC,CAISASWNEQFF
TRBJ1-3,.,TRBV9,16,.,TGTGCCAGCAGCGTGGGCGGGACGGCCCATGGGAACACCATATATTTT,CASSVGGTAHGNTIYF
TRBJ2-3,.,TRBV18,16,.,TGTGCCAGCTCACCACAGGCTAGCCTCCGACCAGATACGCAGTATTTT,CASSPQASLRPDTQYF
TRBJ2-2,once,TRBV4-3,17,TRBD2,TGCGCCAGCAGCCAAGAACCCACGTGGACTAGCGGGAGGCAGCTGTTTTTT,CASSQEPTWTSGRQLFF
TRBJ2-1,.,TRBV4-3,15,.,TGCGCCAGTAGCCAATACCCCGCAGTGGCGAATGAGCAGTTCTTC,CASSQYPAVANEQFF
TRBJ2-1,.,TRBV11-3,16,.,TGTGCCAGCAGCGGAGGCGGGACTGCCCTTGACAATGAGCAGTTCTTC,CASSGGGTALDNEQFF
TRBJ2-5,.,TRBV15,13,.,TGTGCCACCAGCAGAGATAGCCGCGAGACCCAGTACTTC,CATSRDSRETQYF
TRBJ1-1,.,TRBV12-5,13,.,TGTGCTAGTGGTTTGAGTCAGGGGACTGAAGCTTTCTTT,CASGLSQGTEAFF
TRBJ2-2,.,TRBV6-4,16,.,TGTGCCAGCAGTGACTCATACAGGAGCAACACCGGGGAGCTGTTTTTT,CASSDSYRSNTGELFF
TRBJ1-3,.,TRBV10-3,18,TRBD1,TGTGCCATCAGTGCGGGCGGGACAGGGCCCCTCGTTGGAAACACCATATATTTT,CAISAGGTGPLVGNTIYF
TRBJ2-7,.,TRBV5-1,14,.,TGCGCCAGCAGCTTGGGACAACTAACCTACGAGCAGTACTTC,CASSLGQLTYEQYF